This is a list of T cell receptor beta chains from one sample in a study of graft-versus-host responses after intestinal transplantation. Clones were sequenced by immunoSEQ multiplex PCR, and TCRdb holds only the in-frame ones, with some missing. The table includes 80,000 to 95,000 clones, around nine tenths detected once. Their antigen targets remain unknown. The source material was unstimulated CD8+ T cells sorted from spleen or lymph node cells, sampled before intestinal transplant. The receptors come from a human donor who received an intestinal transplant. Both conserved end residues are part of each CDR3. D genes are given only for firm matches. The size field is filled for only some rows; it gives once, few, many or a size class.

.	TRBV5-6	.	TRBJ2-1	TGTGCCAGCAGCCTAAGAAACAGGGCCAATGAGCAGTTCTTC	CASSLRNRANEQFF
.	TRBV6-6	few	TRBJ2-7	TGTGCCAGCAGCTTCGCTTCCGCTTCCTACGAGCAGTACTTC	CASSFASASYEQYF
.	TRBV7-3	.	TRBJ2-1	TGTGCCAGCAGCACCCCGGGTAGTAATGAGCAGTTCTTC	CASSTPGSNEQFF
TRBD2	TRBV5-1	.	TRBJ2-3	TGCGCCAGCAGCTTGGAACTAGCGCTAACAGATACGCAGTATTTT	CASSLELALTDTQYF
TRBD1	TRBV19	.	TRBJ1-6	TGTGCCAGTAGTATAGCCCCACCGGGACAGGGGGTCACTTCACCCCTCCACTTT	CASSIAPPGQGVTSPLHF
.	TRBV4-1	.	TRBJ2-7	TGCGCCAGCAGCCAATGGGACTCCTACGAGCAGTACTTC	CASSQWDSYEQYF
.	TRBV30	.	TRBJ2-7	TGTGCCTTGAGCCGTCTGGAGGGTGGTCCAAGCTCCTACGAGCAGTACTTC	CALSRLEGGPSSYEQYF
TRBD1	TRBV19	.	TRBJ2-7	TGTGCCAGTAGTATAGATGGGGACAGCCCCTACGAGCAGTACTTC	CASSIDGDSPYEQYF
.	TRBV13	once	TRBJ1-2	TGTGCCAGCAGCTTTGGTTCCCCGGGCGGTAACTATGGCTACACCTTC	CASSFGSPGGNYGYTF
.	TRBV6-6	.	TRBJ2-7	TGTGCCAGCAGTTACTCGGAGGATTACGAGCAGTACTTC	CASSYSEDYEQYF
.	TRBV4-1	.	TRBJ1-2	TGCGCCAGCAGCCAAGGGGGCGGCTACACCTTC	CASSQGGGYTF
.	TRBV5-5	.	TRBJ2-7	TGTGCCAGCAGCTTCGGACAGTGGAGCTCCTACGAGCAGTACTTC	CASSFGQWSSYEQYF
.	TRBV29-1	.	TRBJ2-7	TGCAGCGTTGAAGAGCCGACCAGGGTAGAGCTTTACGAGCAGTACTTC	CSVEEPTRVELYEQYF
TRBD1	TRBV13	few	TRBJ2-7	TGTGCCAGCAGCGGAAGGGGGCGCGGTACCTACGAGCAGTACTTC	CASSGRGRGTYEQYF
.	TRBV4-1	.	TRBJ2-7	TGCGCCAGCAGCCAAGATAGCTACGAGCAGTACTTC	CASSQDSYEQYF
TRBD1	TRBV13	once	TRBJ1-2	TGTGCCAGCAGCTGGACAGGGGCCCGTGGCTACACCTTC	CASSWTGARGYTF
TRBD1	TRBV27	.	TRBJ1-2	TGTGCCAGCAGTTCTAGGACAGGGGACCACTATGGCTACACCTTC	CASSSRTGDHYGYTF
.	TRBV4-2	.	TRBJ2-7	TGTGCCAGCAGCCAGGGGGGAATCTACGAGCAGTACTTC	CASSQGGIYEQYF
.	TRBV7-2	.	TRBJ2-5	TGTGCCAGCACCCTAGTGGAGGAGACCCAGTACTTC	CASTLVEETQYF
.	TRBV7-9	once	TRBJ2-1	TGTGCCAGCAGCTTAGTAAATTTCGATGAGCAGTTCTTC	CASSLVNFDEQFF
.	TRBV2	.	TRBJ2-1	TGTGCCAGCACCCGAGAGGGGCAGGGCCCCAAGGATGAGCAGTTCTTC	CASTREGQGPKDEQFF
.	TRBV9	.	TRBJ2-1	TGTGCCAGCAGCCCTGACGGGGGTAGCGACAATGAGCAGTTCTTC	CASSPDGGSDNEQFF
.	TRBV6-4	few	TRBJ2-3	TGTGCCAGCAGTTACGCGGGTTCGCAGTATTTT	CASSYAGSQYF
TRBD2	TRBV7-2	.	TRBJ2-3	TGTGCCAGCAGCTTCTTGATTGGAGCGGGGGGGCCGACAGATACGCAGTATTTT	CASSFLIGAGGPTDTQYF
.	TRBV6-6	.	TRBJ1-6	TGTGCCAGCAGTTACTCGATAGGACAACCCGGCCACTTT	CASSYSIGQPGHF
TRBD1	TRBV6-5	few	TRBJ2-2	TGTGCCAGCAGTTACTCCGGGACAGGGACCGGGGAGCTGTTTTTT	CASSYSGTGTGELFF
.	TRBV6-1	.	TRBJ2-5	TGTGCCAGCAGTCCTCCAACGCAGACCCAGTACTTC	CASSPPTQTQYF
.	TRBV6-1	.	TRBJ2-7	TGTGCCAGCAGTGACTTTTATGGGAGATCCTACGAGCAGTACTTC	CASSDFYGRSYEQYF
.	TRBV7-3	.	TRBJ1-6	TGTGCCAGCAGCAACCTCGGGGGACCCCTCCACTTT	CASSNLGGPLHF
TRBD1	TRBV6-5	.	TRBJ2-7	TGTGCCAGCAGACAAGGATGGCAGGGGGCGAGGGAGCAGTACTTC	CASRQGWQGAREQYF
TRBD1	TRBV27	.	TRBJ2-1	TGTGCCAGCAGTATCCGGGACAGGGGACACGATGAGCAGTTCTTC	CASSIRDRGHDEQFF
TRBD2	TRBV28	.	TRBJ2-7	TGTGCCAGCAGTGGCCCGCGGCGGGAGGATTACGAGCAGTACTTC	CASSGPRREDYEQYF
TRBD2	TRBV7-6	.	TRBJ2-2	TGTGCCAGCAGCCCCCTGGCCCGACTAGCGGGAGGGCCCTCCGGGGAGCTGTTTTTT	CASSPLARLAGGPSGELFF
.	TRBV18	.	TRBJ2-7	TGTGCCAGCTCCCCGCCATGGTCGGGCTCCTACGAGCAGTACTTC	CASSPPWSGSYEQYF
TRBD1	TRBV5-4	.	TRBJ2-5	TGTGCCAGCAGCAGGACAGGGAACCCAGAGACCCAGTACTTC	CASSRTGNPETQYF
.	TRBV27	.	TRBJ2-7	TGTGCCACCCTCTCCCAAACCGGGAGTTACTACGAGCAGTACTTC	CATLSQTGSYYEQYF
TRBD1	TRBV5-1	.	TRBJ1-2	TGCGCCAGCAGTTACGGACAGGGAGGTATTAACTATGGCTACACCTTC	CASSYGQGGINYGYTF